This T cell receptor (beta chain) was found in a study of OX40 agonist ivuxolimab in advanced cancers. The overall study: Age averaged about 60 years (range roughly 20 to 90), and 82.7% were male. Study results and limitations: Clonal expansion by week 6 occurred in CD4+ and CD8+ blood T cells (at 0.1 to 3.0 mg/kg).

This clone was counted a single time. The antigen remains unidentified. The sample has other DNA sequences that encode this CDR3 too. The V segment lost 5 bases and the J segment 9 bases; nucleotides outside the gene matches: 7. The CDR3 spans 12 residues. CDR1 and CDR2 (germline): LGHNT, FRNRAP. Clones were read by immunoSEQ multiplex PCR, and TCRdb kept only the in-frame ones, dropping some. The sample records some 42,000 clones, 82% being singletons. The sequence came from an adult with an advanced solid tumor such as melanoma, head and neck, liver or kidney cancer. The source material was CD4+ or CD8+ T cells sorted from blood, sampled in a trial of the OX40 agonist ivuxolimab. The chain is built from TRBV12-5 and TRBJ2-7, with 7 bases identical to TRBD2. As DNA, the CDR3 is TGTGCTAGTGGTCTCTTGGGGGGGGTGCAGTACTTC. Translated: CASGLLGGVQYF.